Sequencing of this T cell receptor beta chain was carried out in a study of T cells after yellow fever vaccination. Findings of the study overall: The study found a weaker secondary response that peaked faster, day 5 versus 15. Post-booster repertoires contained most primary-vaccination clones again (96% CD4, roughly 91% CD8).

With respect to this clonotype: Its antigen remains unidentified.

TCRdb re-called the 5' RACE reads through MiXCR, storing one row per CDR3 protein. The table lists 170,000 or so distinct CDR3 sequences, 6.2% of them singletons, with less than 3.5% in the top ten. This TCR came from a man younger than 35 who received the YFV17D yellow fever vaccine. Sequencing used CD4+ T cells sorted from PBMCs, obtained on the day of the first yellow fever vaccination.

The CDR3: CASSPRTLYNEQFF. The CDR3 DNA reads as TGTGCCAGCAGCCCAAGGACACTTTACAATGAGCAGTTCTTC. This rearrangement joins TRBV5-6 to TRBJ2-1; TRBD1 is a possible D gene (5 bases). Between the trimmed V and J ends, which lost 4 bases and 4 bases, there was a span of 12 bases. There are 14 residues in the CDR3. CDR1 SGHDT and CDR2 YYEEEE come from the germline V gene.